The clone carrying this T cell receptor beta chain turned up a few times. This record belongs to a study of response to subunit inactivated influenza vaccine. Germline loops: CDR1 DFQATT, CDR2 SNEGSKA (reference sequence). Trimming removed 0 bases from V and 5 bases from J; junction bases left unmatched: 10. There are 16 residues in the CDR3. TCRdb reprocessed the RT-PCR reads with MiXCR, giving one entry per CDR3 protein. The data show fewer than 700,000 distinct CDR3 sequences, about an eighth seen once. Source: PBMCs from blood, taken 45 days after vaccination. This TCR derives from a man aged 50 to 60 who received an inactivated influenza vaccine. The gene calls are TRBV20-1 and TRBJ2-1, with 7 bases matching TRBD2. CDR3 nucleotides: TGCAGTGCTAGAGATGCGTACGGGAGGTTCCACAATGAGCAGTTCTTC. Protein: CSARDAYGRFHNEQFF.